The 16 T cell receptor beta chains presented below share a single source sample, sequenced in a study of beta chain features in type 1 diabetes. Since all of the isolated RNA was reverse transcribed, expressed TCRB transcripts were what got sequenced. Using immunoSEQ multiplex PCR, the repertoire was profiled, and TCRdb retains in-frame clones only, with some absent. The sample yields about 410,000 clones, about 14% seen once. The sequencing input was naive CD4+ T cells from blood. Every receptor here comes from a man aged 25-45 years in good health.

This rearrangement joins TRBV15 to TRBJ2-1, with 10 bases that match TRBD2. The CDR3 extends over 18 amino acids. The V segment lost 0 bases and the J segment 3 bases; nucleotides outside the gene matches: 8. CDR1 LNHNV and CDR2 YYDKDF come from the germline V gene (reference sequence). The CDR3 sequence is CATSRDEGLAGVYNEQFF. Written as DNA, the CDR3 is TGTGCCACCAGCAGAGATGAGGGGCTAGCGGGAGTCTACAATGAGCAGTTCTTC.

This chain joins TRBV5-1 and TRBJ2-7; TRBD1 aligns across 10 bases. Germline trimming cut 0 bases from V and 6 bases from J; bases unmatched to any gene: 6. The CDR3 runs 15 residues. From germline, CDR1 is SGHRS and CDR2 YFSETQ. CDR3 sequence reads: CASSLVGTGVPEQYF. The CDR3, as DNA: TGCGCCAGCAGCTTGGTTGGGACAGGGGTGCCCGAGCAGTACTTC.

The chain recombines TRBV7-2 with TRBJ2-1; D remains unclear. CDR1 is SGHTA and CDR2 is FQGNSA in the germline V gene. V lost 4 bases and J 6 bases, leaving 13 bases between the germline ends. This CDR3 is 14 amino acids long. The chain's CDR3 is CASSSPPWGNEQFF. The CDR3 nucleotides read TGTGCCAGCAGCTCCCCGCCTTGGGGCAATGAGCAGTTCTTC.

This clone was counted only a few times. This rearrangement joins TRBV18 to TRBJ1-1; D gene unclear. CDR3 size: 16 residues. V was trimmed by 3 bases and J by 3 bases, leaving 17 bases between them. Germline V gives CDR1 KGHSH, CDR2 LQKENI. CDR3 protein: CASSPNSHGVDTEAFF. In DNA form, the CDR3 reads TGTGCCAGCTCACCGAACTCGCACGGGGTGGACACTGAAGCTTTCTTT. Full variable domain (remainder filled in from reference TRBV18 and TRBJ1-1): NAGVMQNPRHLVRRRGQEARLRCSPMKGHSHVYWYRQLPEEGLKFMVYLQKENIIDESGMPKERFSAEFPKEGPSILRIQQVVRGDSAAYFCASSPNSHGVDTEAFFGQGTRLTVV.

V and J are TRBV9 and TRBJ2-7; D call uncertain. CDR1 and CDR2 from the germline V gene are SGDLS and YYNGEE. The length of the CDR3 is 14 residues. Trimming stripped 0 bases from V and 0 bases from J, with 7 bases between. The DNA for the CDR3 is TGTGCCAGCAGCGTAGAACTCTTCTCCTACGAGCAGTACTTC. This encodes CASSVELFSYEQYF. The full variable domain, in which reference TRBV9 and TRBJ2-7 provide the parts outside the CDR3, is DSGVTQTPKHLITATGQRVTLRCSPRSGDLSVYWYQQSLDQGLQFLIQYYNGEERAKGNILERFSAQQFPDLHSELNLSSLELGDSALYFCASSVELFSYEQYFGPGTRLTVT.

The chain couples TRBV7-8 to TRBJ2-3; 7 nucleotides line up with TRBD2. Trimming took 5 bases from V and 2 from J; bases not matched to a gene: 7. Per germline, CDR1 SGHVS and CDR2 FQNEAQ. This CDR3 has 15 residues. For the CDR3, the DNA is TGTGCCAGCAGCAGAAGAGCGGGGTACACAGATACGCAGTATTTT. Amino acids: CASSRRAGYTDTQYF. Looking up the rest from reference TRBV7-8 and TRBJ2-3 gives the full variable domain: GAGVSQSPRYKVAKRGQDVALRCDPISGHVSLFWYQQALGQGPEFLTYFQNEAQLDKSGLPSDRFFAERPEGSVSTLKIQRTQQEDSAVYLCASSRRAGYTDTQYFGPGTRLTVL.

A few counts support this clone. The genes are TRBV12-5 and TRBJ1-5; possible D gene TRBD1, 5 bases. V shed 5 bases and J shed 7 bases, with 9 bases lying between them. From germline, CDR1 is LGHNT and CDR2 FRNRAP. CDR3 length equals 12 residues. CDR3 loop: CASGPGGQPQHF. CDR3 in DNA: TGTGCTAGTGGTCCGGGGGGACAGCCCCAGCATTTT.

This clone was detected only a few times. The gene calls are TRBV7-6 and TRBJ1-2; D may be TRBD1 (6 bases). Germline V CDR1 and CDR2: SGHVS, FNYEAQ. Trimming took off 1 base at V and 4 bases at J, with 16 bases between the two ends. The CDR3 consists of 16 residues. For the CDR3, the DNA is TGTGCCAGCAGCTTAGGCCCTGACAGGAAGGGCTATGGCTACACCTTC. Amino acid sequence: CASSLGPDRKGYGYTF.

The rearrangement uses TRBV10-3 and TRBJ2-5; 10 bases fit TRBD1. CDR1 and CDR2 from the germline V gene are ENHRY and SYGVKD. J lost 4 bases, V lost 8 bases, and 1 base had no gene match. The length of the CDR3 is 12 residues. CDR3 in DNA: TGTGCCATCGGGACAGGGGTAGAGACCCAGTACTTC. This sequence encodes CAIGTGVETQYF.

This clone showed up just a few times. This sequence joins TRBV29-1 and TRBJ1-2, with a weak D call TRBD1 (6 bases). Trimming shortened V by 7 bases and J by 0 bases, and 9 bases separated the two germline ends. Germline V gene lookup returns CDR1 SQVTM and CDR2 ANQGSEA. The CDR3 is 12 amino acids. For the CDR3, the DNA is TGCAGCGCGACAGGAACTAACTATGGCTACACCTTC. Its protein product is CSATGTNYGYTF.

The rearrangement joins TRBV6-5 to TRBJ2-1; 7 nucleotides align to TRBD1. V lost 7 bases and J lost 8; bases outside the gene matches: 8. Germline CDR1 reads MNHEY; CDR2 reads SVGAGI. The CDR3 totals 13 residues. Here the CDR3 reads CASTRGPSDEQFF. The CDR3 coding sequence is TGTGCCAGCACAAGGGGGCCGTCTGATGAGCAGTTCTTC.

The table lists this clone with a few counts. CDR3 protein: CASRGLGVNEQFF. The CDR3 DNA reads TGTGCCAGCAGGGGGCTTGGGGTCAATGAGCAGTTCTTC. The rearrangement uses TRBV7-2 and TRBJ2-1; maybe TRBD1 (5 bases). CDR3 size: 13 residues. V was clipped by 6 bases and J by 6 bases, with 12 bases between them. Germline V lookup: CDR1 SGHTA, CDR2 FQGNSA.

This clone was counted a few times. This chain uses TRBV7-6 with TRBJ2-3; no firm D call. The V and J ends lost 1 base and 0 bases respectively, with 8 bases between them. There are 15 residues in the CDR3. Germline V gene lookup returns CDR1 SGHVS and CDR2 FNYEAQ. CDR3 nucleotides: TGTGCCAGCAGCTTAGAAGTCCTCAGCACAGATACGCAGTATTTT. This sequence encodes CASSLEVLSTDTQYF.

This clone was seen a few times. The genes are TRBV25-1 and TRBJ1-6; D not certain. Trimming cost V 8 bases and J 0 bases, with 8 bases left between them. This CDR3 region has 14 residues. Germline V gene lookup returns CDR1 MGHDK and CDR2 SYGVNS. This chain's CDR3 is CASGSSSYNSPLHF. CDR3 sequence (DNA): TGTGCCAGCGGGAGCTCCTCCTATAATTCACCCCTCCACTTT.

The chain combines TRBV7-9 with TRBJ2-1; D ambiguous. The CDR3 consists of 14 residues. The germline CDR1 and CDR2 sequences are SEHNR and FQNEAQ (reference sequence). V gave up 6 bases and J gave up 0 bases, with 9 bases separating them. CDR3 nucleotide sequence: TGTGCCAGCAGGTTTGTGGACTCCTACAATGAGCAGTTCTTC. It specifies CASRFVDSYNEQFF.

This sequence joins TRBV18 and TRBJ2-5, with D perhaps matching TRBD2 (6 bases). This CDR3 has 14 amino acids. V gave up 2 bases and J gave up 1 base, with 8 bases separating them. The V gene's germline CDR1 is KGHSH and CDR2 LQKENI. The CDR3 here is CASSPGGSQETQYF. Here the CDR3 DNA reads TGTGCCAGCTCACCAGGAGGGAGCCAAGAGACCCAGTACTTC.